This entry lists 15 T cell receptor beta chains sequenced from one sample in a study of blood T cell repertoires in COVID-19. Here immunoSEQ multiplex PCR was the method, and the copy in TCRdb shows in-frame clones only, minus some. The table records about 190,000 clones, around 90% of them present only once. Sequenced input: peripheral blood. The receptors here all came from a man aged 40-50 years with acute or convalescent COVID-19.

The genes are TRBV19 and TRBJ2-7; no clear D. This CDR3 is 12 amino acids long. CDR1 and CDR2 from the germline V gene are LNHDA and SQIVND (reference sequence). V dropped 5 bases and J dropped 3 bases, with 8 bases sitting between them. For the CDR3, the DNA is TGTGCCAGTAGTGCCGGTTTCTACGAGCAGTACTTC. This sequence encodes CASSAGFYEQYF.

This chain connects TRBV2 to TRBJ2-5; 10 bases are a match to TRBD2. The germline CDR1 and CDR2 sequences are SNHLY and FYNNEI. The V and J ends lost 4 bases and 1 base, in that order; junction bases with no gene match: 3. The CDR3 consists of 15 residues. The CDR3: CASSVVAGGQETQYF. The CDR3 nucleotides read TGTGCCAGCAGTGTCGTAGCGGGGGGCCAAGAGACCCAGTACTTC.

V and J are TRBV11-1 and TRBJ2-3, with D hard to call. Per the germline V gene, CDR1 is SGHAT and CDR2 is FQDESV (reference sequence). Deletions cut 2 bases from V and 0 bases from J, with 9 bases between. The CDR3 length is 15 residues. CDR3 DNA: TGTGCCAGCAGCTTACAGTTAGCCAGCACAGATACGCAGTATTTT. Translating it yields CASSLQLASTDTQYF.

J is TRBJ2-5 and V is TRBV3-1 (or the pseudogene TRBV3-2); tentative D call: TRBD2 (6 bases). V was trimmed by 1 base and J by 5 bases, leaving 11 bases between them. CDR1 and CDR2 (germline): LGHDT, YNNKEL (reference sequence). The CDR3 is 14 amino acids. For the CDR3, the DNA is TGTGCCAGCAGCCAAGGCGCTAGCGTGGAGACCCAGTACTTC. Its translation is CASSQGASVETQYF.

This rearrangement joins TRBV7-9 to TRBJ1-4; D possibly corresponds to TRBD1 (6 bases). The germline CDR1 and CDR2 sequences are SEHNR and FQNEAQ (reference sequence). Trimming took 0 bases from V and 6 from J, leaving 11 bases between them. This CDR3 contains 15 residues. CDR3 loop: CASSLAQGRDEKLFF. The CDR3 bases are TGTGCCAGCAGCTTAGCCCAGGGGCGGGATGAAAAACTGTTTTTT.

The J gene is TRBJ1-1, the V gene TRBV6-5, with 10 bases identical to TRBD1. This CDR3 is built from 15 residues. V was clipped by 4 bases and J by 2 bases; unmatched bases: 4. Per germline, CDR1 MNHEY and CDR2 SVGAGI. CDR3 residues: CASSSRQGANTEAFF. CDR3 nucleotides: TGTGCCAGCAGTTCTCGACAGGGGGCTAACACTGAAGCTTTCTTT.

V usage is TRBV15 and J usage is TRBJ2-1, with TRBD2 identical over 9 bases. The CDR3 spans 13 residues. The V and J ends lost 5 bases and 13 bases, in that order; junction bases with no gene match: 9. From germline, CDR1 is LNHNV and CDR2 YYDKDF (reference sequence). The CDR3: CATSWIAGALQFF. DNA of the CDR3: TGTGCCACCAGCTGGATAGCGGGGGCCCTACAGTTCTTC. Based on the CDR3 plus reference TRBV15 and TRBJ2-1, the full variable domain is DAMVIQNPRYQVTQFGKPVTLSCSQTLNHNVMYWYQQKSSQAPKLLFHYYDKDFNNEADTPDNFQSRRPNTSFCFLDIRSPGLGDTAMYLCATSWIAGALQFFGPGTRLTVL.

This clone was picked up one time. The V and J genes are TRBV6-5 and TRBJ1-2, with D possibly being TRBD1 (6 bases). This CDR3 comprises 15 residues. Trimming cost V 5 bases and J 7 bases, with 20 bases left between them. Germline CDR1 is MNHEY and CDR2 is SVGAGI. In nucleotides, the CDR3 is TGTGCCAGCAGTCAGTCAGGGGCCCAAACGGCTGGCTACACCTTC. This codes for CASSQSGAQTAGYTF.

V gene TRBV7-9 combines with J gene TRBJ2-3; 14 bases line up with TRBD2. Germline V gene data show CDR1 as SEHNR and CDR2 as FQNEAQ (reference sequence). V lost 3 bases to trimming and J lost 4 bases; unmatched junction nucleotides: 6. This CDR3 is built from 17 residues. In DNA form, the CDR3 reads TGTGCCAGCAGCTTGAAACCGGGACTAGCGGGGGCAGATACGCAGTATTTT. This sequence encodes CASSLKPGLAGADTQYF.

The genes are TRBV19 and TRBJ1-2; TRBD1 matches at 11 bases. Germline assignment: CDR1 LNHDA and CDR2 SQIVND (reference sequence). Unmatched junction bases numbered 9, after V lost 5 bases and J lost 4 bases. The CDR3 extends over 16 amino acids. The CDR3 DNA sequence: TGTGCCAGTAGTTCCCGCTCGGGACAGGGGGTCTATGGCTACACCTTC. Residues: CASSSRSGQGVYGYTF.

The chain links TRBV25-1 to TRBJ1-3, with D possibly being TRBD1 (6 bases). The V end was cut by 3 bases, the J end by 6 bases, with 12 bases between. This CDR3 is 14 amino acids long. Germline loops: CDR1 MGHDK, CDR2 SYGVNS. CDR3 coding DNA: TGTGCCAGCAGTGAGGGCAGGGGAGCAAACACCATATATTTT. Translating it yields CASSEGRGANTIYF. Using reference TRBV25-1 and TRBJ1-3 for the parts outside the CDR3, the full variable domain is EADIYQTPRYLVIGTGKKITLECSQTMGHDKMYWYQQDPGMELHLIHYSYGVNSTEKGDLSSESTVSRIRTEHFPLTLESARPSHTSQYLCASSEGRGANTIYFGEGSWLTVV.

V and J are TRBV30 and TRBJ1-1; D not certain. The CDR3 extends over 12 amino acids. With 1 base removed from V and 3 bases from J, the gap between germline ends came to 6 bases. Germline CDR1 is GTSNPN and CDR2 is SVGIG (reference sequence). The CDR3 loop reads CAWSDTDTEAFF. CDR3 nucleotide sequence: TGTGCCTGGAGTGACACAGACACTGAAGCTTTCTTT.

The V gene is TRBV19, the J gene TRBJ1-4; no clear D. CDR3 size: 17 residues. V was trimmed by 5 bases and J by 11 bases, leaving 27 bases between them. Germline CDR1 is LNHDA and CDR2 is SQIVND (reference sequence). The CDR3 loop reads CASSPVRGASRGEKLFF. The CDR3 DNA follows: TGTGCCAGTAGTCCAGTCCGGGGAGCGTCCCGTGGGGAGAAACTGTTTTTT.

The V call is TRBV5-6, the J call TRBJ2-2; 8 nucleotides match TRBD2. This CDR3 has 15 residues. The V and J ends lost 4 bases and 0 bases, in that order; junction bases with no gene match: 2. CDR1 and CDR2 (germline): SGHDT, YYEEEE. CDR3 loop: CASSVSGANTGELFF. Written as DNA, the CDR3 is TGTGCCAGCAGCGTTAGCGGGGCGAACACCGGGGAGCTGTTTTTT.

This clone showed up many times. The rearrangement uses TRBV4-1 and TRBJ1-2; D is possibly TRBD1 (6 bases). Germline V gene sequence: CDR1 MGHRA, CDR2 YSYEKL. The germline V and J ends were trimmed by 3 bases and 0 bases, with 11 bases remaining between them. The CDR3 extends over 15 amino acids. In nucleotides, the CDR3 is TGCGCCAGCAGCCAGGAAGGGACACCTAACTATGGCTACACCTTC. Translation: CASSQEGTPNYGYTF.